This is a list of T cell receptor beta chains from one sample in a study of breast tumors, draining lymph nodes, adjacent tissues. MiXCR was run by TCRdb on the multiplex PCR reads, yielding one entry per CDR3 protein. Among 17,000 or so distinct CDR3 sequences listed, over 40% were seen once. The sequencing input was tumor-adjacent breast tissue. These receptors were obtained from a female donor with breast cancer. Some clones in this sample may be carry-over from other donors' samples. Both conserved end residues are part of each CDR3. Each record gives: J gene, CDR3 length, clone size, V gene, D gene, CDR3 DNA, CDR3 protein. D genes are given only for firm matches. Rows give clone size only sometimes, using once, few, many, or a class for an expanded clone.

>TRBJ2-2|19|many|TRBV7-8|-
TGTGCCAGCAGCCCTAGGGACCGATCCCACGAGTCTCTAACCGGGGAGCTGTTTTTT
CASSPRDRSHESLTGELFF
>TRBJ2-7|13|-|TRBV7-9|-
TGTGCCGGCAGCTTAGCCGGGGTAAACGAGCAGTACTTC
CAGSLAGVNEQYF
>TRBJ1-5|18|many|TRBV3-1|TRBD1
TGTGCCAGCAGCCAAACCGTCTTGACAGGGGTCAGCAATCAGCCCCAGCATTTT
CASSQTVLTGVSNQPQHF
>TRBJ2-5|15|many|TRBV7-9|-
TGTGCCAGCAGCTTAGTAGGGGCAGGACAAGAGACCCAGTACTTC
CASSLVGAGQETQYF
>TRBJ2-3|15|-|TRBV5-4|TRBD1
TGTGCCAGCAGCCCGGGGACAGGGGAATTGGATACGCAGTATTTT
CASSPGTGELDTQYF
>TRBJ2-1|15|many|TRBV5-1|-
TGCGCCAGCAGCTTGGGGGACACCACCTACAATGAGCAGTTCTTC
CASSLGDTTYNEQFF
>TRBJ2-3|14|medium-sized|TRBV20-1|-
TGCAGTGCGCGACGACTAGTGAACGAAGGTGCGCAGTATTTT
CSARRLVNEGAQYF
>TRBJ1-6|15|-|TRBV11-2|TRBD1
TGTGCCAGCAGCAACCGGGACAGGGGGGTTGAACCCCTCCACTTT
CASSNRDRGVEPLHF
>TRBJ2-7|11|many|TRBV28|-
TGTGCCAGCAGTTTCCATTACGAGCAGTACTTC
CASSFHYEQYF
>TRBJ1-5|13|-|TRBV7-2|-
TGTGCCAGCACCTCGGGGGGAGGTCAGCCCCAGCATTTT
CASTSGGGQPQHF
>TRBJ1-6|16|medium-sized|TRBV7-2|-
TGTGCCAGCAGCTCACAGGACAGTCCGCTTAATTCACCCCTCCACTTT
CASSSQDSPLNSPLHF
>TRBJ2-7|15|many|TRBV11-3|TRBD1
TGTGCCAGCAGCTTTCAGGGGGCGCCTTCCTACGAGCAGTACTTC
CASSFQGAPSYEQYF
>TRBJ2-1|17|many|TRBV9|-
TGTGCCAGCAGCGCACCCACCCGGGGCCGGAGTATCAATGAGCAGTTCTTC
CASSAPTRGRSINEQFF
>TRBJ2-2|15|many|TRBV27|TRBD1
TGTGCCAGCAGTCCTGCCGGACAGGTGGGCGGGGAGCTGTTTTTT
CASSPAGQVGGELFF
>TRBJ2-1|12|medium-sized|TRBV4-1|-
TGCGCCAGCAGCCAAGTATACAATGAGCAGTTCTTC
CASSQVYNEQFF
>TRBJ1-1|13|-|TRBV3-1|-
TGTGCCAGCAGCCAAGCCGCCTACACTGAAGCTTTCTTT
CASSQAAYTEAFF
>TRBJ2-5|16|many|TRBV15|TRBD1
TGTGCCACCAGCAGACACGGCCACAGGGGAATGGAGACCCAGTACTTC
CATSRHGHRGMETQYF
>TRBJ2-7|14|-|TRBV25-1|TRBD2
TGTGCCAGCAGTGGTACTAGCGGGACCTACGAGCAGTACTTC
CASSGTSGTYEQYF
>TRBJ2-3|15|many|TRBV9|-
TGTGCCAGCAGCGTAGGTACTACCGGCACAGATACGCAGTATTTT
CASSVGTTGTDTQYF
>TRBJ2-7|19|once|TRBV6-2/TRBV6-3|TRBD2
TGTGCCAGCAGTTACTCATTGGTAGCGGGAGACGTAAGTTACTACGAGCAGTACTTC
CASSYSLVAGDVSYYEQYF
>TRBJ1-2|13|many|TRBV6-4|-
TGTGCCAGCAGTCACCGGGCCCCCTATGGCTACACCTTC
CASSHRAPYGYTF
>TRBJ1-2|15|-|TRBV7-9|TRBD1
TGTGCCAGCAGCGCCTACGACAGGGGAGGCTATGGCTACCCCTTC
CASSAYDRGGYGYPF
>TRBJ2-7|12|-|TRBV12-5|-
TGTGCTAGTGGTTTGGGCCCATACGAGCAGTACTTC
CASGLGPYEQYF
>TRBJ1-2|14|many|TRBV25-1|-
TGTGCCAGCAGTGAATCCGAGGGGTTTGGAGGCTACACCTTC
CASSESEGFGGYTF
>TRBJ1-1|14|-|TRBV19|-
TGTGCCAGTAGTACAGGGGAGAGCCTTCCTGAAGCTTTCTTT
CASSTGESLPEAFF
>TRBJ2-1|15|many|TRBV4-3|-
TGCGCCAGCAGCCAAGAGGATTTCACCTACAATGAGCAGTTCTTC
CASSQEDFTYNEQFF
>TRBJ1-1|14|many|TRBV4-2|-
TGTGCCAGCAGCCAAGTTGCGGGAGCGACTGAAGCTTTCTTT
CASSQVAGATEAFF
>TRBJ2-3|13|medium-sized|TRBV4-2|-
TGTGCCAGCAGCCAAGACTACACAGATACGCAGTATTTT
CASSQDYTDTQYF
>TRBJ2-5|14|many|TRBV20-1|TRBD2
TGCGGTGCTATTAGCGGGGGGGGGAAAGAGACCCAGTACTTC
CGAISGGGKETQYF
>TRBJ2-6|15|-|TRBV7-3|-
TGTGCCAGCAGCTTGTCTAGCACTGGGGCCAACGTCCTGACTTTC
CASSLSSTGANVLTF
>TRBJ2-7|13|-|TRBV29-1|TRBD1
TGCAGCGTTCCTGGACAGGGCATCTACGAGCAGTACTTC
CSVPGQGIYEQYF
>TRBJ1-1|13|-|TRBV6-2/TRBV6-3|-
TGTGCCAGCAGTTACCCAGGGAACACTGAAGCTTTCTTT
CASSYPGNTEAFF
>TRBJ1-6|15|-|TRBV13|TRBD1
TGTGCCAGCAGCTTAGTTTCCGGGACAGCTTCACCCCTCCACTTT
CASSLVSGTASPLHF